Following are 23 T cell receptor beta chains from one sample sequenced in a study of T-cell memory formation after mild COVID-19. TCRdb used MiXCR to reprocess the 5' RACE reads, holding one entry per CDR3 protein. The sample shows more than 400,000 distinct CDR3 sequences, 15% to 20% of them seen only once. Sequencing used PBMCs or a T cell subset sorted from them (not recorded which). The receptor source for this set is an adult woman who had mild COVID-19 (a few samples of this study predate the infection). Cell type and time point are not known.

The DNA of the CDR3 is TGTGCCACCAGTGATACCACAGGGCCCGGTACTGAAGCTTTCTTT. Residues: CATSDTTGPGTEAFF. The rearrangement uses TRBV24-1 and TRBJ1-1; a weak D match, TRBD1 (6 bases). This CDR3 is 15 amino acids long. V was cut by 3 bases and J by 5 bases, with 15 bases left in between. The germline V gene has CDR1 KGHDR and CDR2 SFDVKD.

CDR3 protein: CASSEHTAGANVLTF. The CDR3 DNA sequence: TGTGCCAGCAGTGAACACACAGCTGGGGCCAACGTCCTGACTTTC. This chain connects TRBV25-1 to TRBJ2-6; D is unclear. The CDR3 extends over 15 amino acids. The V gene lost 2 bases and the J gene lost 2 bases, with 7 bases spanning the gap. CDR1 and CDR2 (germline): MGHDK, SYGVNS. The variable domain in full, with the rest retrieved from reference TRBV25-1 and TRBJ2-6, is EADIYQTPRYLVIGTGKKITLECSQTMGHDKMYWYQQDPGMELHLIHYSYGVNSTEKGDLSSESTVSRIRTEHFPLTLESARPSHTSQYLCASSEHTAGANVLTFGAGSRLTVL.

For the CDR3, the DNA is TGTGCCAGCACCTTCGCCAACGGGGCCTCGACCCAGTACTTC. Its protein is CASTFANGASTQYF. The chain combines TRBV2 with TRBJ2-5; possibly TRBD1 or TRBD2 for D (5 bases each). The V and J ends lost 7 bases and 7 bases respectively, with 19 bases between them. The CDR3 has 14 residues. Germline V gives CDR1 SNHLY, CDR2 FYNNEI.

The sample holds one count of this clonotype. This chain uses TRBV29-1 with TRBJ2-3; 10 positions match TRBD2. Germline values: CDR1 SQVTM, CDR2 ANQGSEA. The CDR3 extends over 16 amino acids. J was trimmed by 5 bases and V by 2 bases; bases with no gene match: 10. CDR3 residues: CSVESGAGGFLDTQYF. The CDR3 nucleotides are TGCAGCGTTGAATCCGGAGCGGGGGGGTTTTTAGATACGCAGTATTTT.

This chain links TRBV4-2 with TRBJ2-1, with 10 positions matching TRBD2. V gave up 4 bases and J gave up 5 bases; unmatched junction bases: 8. Germline assignment: CDR1 LGHNA and CDR2 YNFKEQ. There are 16 residues in the CDR3. The CDR3, as DNA: TGTGCCAGCAGCCCTCGGACTAGCGGAAAGAACAATGAGCAGTTCTTC. It specifies CASSPRTSGKNNEQFF.

This clonotype was picked up a small number of times. This chain connects TRBV20-1 to TRBJ2-7, with D perhaps TRBD2 (6 bases). Deletions cut 6 bases from V and 2 bases from J, with 11 bases between. Germline V CDR1 and CDR2: DFQATT, SNEGSKA (reference sequence). This CDR3 spans 12 amino acids. The CDR3 region has the DNA TGCAGTGCCCAGTCGGGGGCCTACGAGCAGTACTTC. It specifies CSAQSGAYEQYF.

The sample holds many counts of this clonotype. The gene calls are TRBV6-5 and TRBJ2-6, with TRBD1 as a possible D gene (5 bases). Germline assignment: CDR1 MNHEY and CDR2 SVGAGI. This CDR3 spans 16 amino acids. The V end was cut by 5 bases, the J end by 0 bases, with 11 bases between. The CDR3 protein is CASSPRQLSGANVLTF. The CDR3 DNA is TGTGCCAGCAGTCCGCGACAGCTCTCTGGGGCCAACGTCCTGACTTTC.

In this sample, this clonotype turned up a few times. The CDR3 DNA reads TGTGCCAGCAGTTTAAGACAGGGAATAGGCGAGCAGTACTTC. Amino acid sequence: CASSLRQGIGEQYF. The V call is TRBV12-3 or TRBV12-4, the J call TRBJ2-7, with TRBD1 matching 7 bases. Trimming took 2 bases from V and 6 from J; bases not matched to a gene: 7. CDR3 size: 14 residues.

The chain carries TRBV5-1 and TRBJ2-1; TRBD1 aligns across 10 bases. This CDR3 spans 14 amino acids. With V trimmed by 4 bases and J by 8 bases, 6 bases remained unmatched. Germline V CDR1 and CDR2: SGHRS, YFSETQ. Here the CDR3 DNA reads TGCGCCAGCAGCGTCGGGACAGGGGACTATGAGCAGTTCTTC. Translation: CASSVGTGDYEQFF.

This chain uses TRBV20-1 with TRBJ2-2; D may be TRBD1 (5 bases). The CDR3 is 16 residues long. Trimming shortened V by 0 bases and J by 4 bases, and 15 bases separated the two germline ends. The germline gives CDR1 DFQATT, CDR2 SNEGSKA (reference sequence). In DNA, the CDR3 is TGCAGTGCTAGAGATTTTAGGGGTCTGTCCACCGGGGAGCTGTTTTTT. It translates to CSARDFRGLSTGELFF.

This clonotype has at least ten counts. The chain uses TRBV12-3 or TRBV12-4 and TRBJ2-7; 7 bases map to TRBD2. The trim removed 0 bases at V and 6 bases at J, leaving 5 bases unmatched. The CDR3 contains 14 residues. CDR3 nucleotide sequence: TGTGCCAGCAGTTTAGCGGGAGGGCCGGCCGAGCAGTACTTC. Translation gives CASSLAGGPAEQYF.

This chain connects TRBV18 to TRBJ1-3; D is uncertain. V shed 3 bases and J shed 0 bases, with 6 bases lying between them. The CDR3 covers 14 residues. Germline V lookup: CDR1 KGHSH, CDR2 LQKENI. CDR3 nucleotides: TGTGCCAGCTCACCTGAAAGCTCTGGAAACACCATATATTTT. This translates into CASSPESSGNTIYF.

This clonotype was observed at least ten times. This chain uses TRBV27 with TRBJ1-1; a possible D gene is TRBD1 (6 bases). Germline lookup yields CDR1 MNHEY and CDR2 SMNVEV (reference sequence). With 2 bases removed from V and 2 bases from J, the gap between germline ends came to 9 bases. The CDR3 is made up of 14 amino acids. CDR3 nucleotide sequence: TGTGCCAGCAGTTTAGCAGGGGCAAACACTGAAGCTTTCTTT. Its protein is CASSLAGANTEAFF.

V is TRBV12-5 and J is TRBJ2-5; D not certain. This CDR3 is built from 13 residues. Looked up from germline, CDR1 is LGHNT and CDR2 is FRNRAP. Trimming left V 2 bases short and J 2 bases short, with 6 bases between. CDR3 nucleotides: TGTGCTAGTGGTTTGAGCATTCAAGAGACCCAGTACTTC. This encodes CASGLSIQETQYF. The whole variable domain, remainder taken from reference TRBV12-5 and TRBJ2-5, is DARVTQTPRHKVTEMGQEVTMRCQPILGHNTVFWYRQTMMQGLELLAYFRNRAPLDDSGMPKDRFSAEMPDATLATLKIQPSEPRDSAVYFCASGLSIQETQYFGPGTRLLVL.

This clonotype was observed many times. The chain joins TRBV7-2 to TRBJ2-7; possibly TRBD2 for D (5 bases). V gave up 3 bases and J gave up 4 bases, with 13 bases separating them. The germline V gene encodes CDR1 SGHTA and CDR2 FQGNSA. This CDR3 region has 14 residues. DNA of the CDR3: TGTGCCAGCAGCTTTGGCCTAGGGAGTTACGAGCAGTACTTC. Encoded protein: CASSFGLGSYEQYF.

The chain combines TRBV5-1 with TRBJ2-5; 12 positions match TRBD1. This CDR3 is built from 15 residues. V trimming: 2 bases; J trimming: 4 bases; junction bases outside the gene matches: 3. Germline V gene sequence: CDR1 SGHRS, CDR2 YFSETQ. CDR3 in DNA: TGCGCCAGCAGCTTCGGGACAGGGGGCGTAGAGACCCAGTACTTC. Its protein is CASSFGTGGVETQYF.

This clonotype occurred a few times. CDR3 loop: CASSFGTSEAYTF. CDR3 nucleotide sequence: TGCGCCAGCAGTTTCGGGACGTCCGAGGCATACACCTTC. The chain couples TRBV5-1 to TRBJ1-2; weak D call: TRBD1 (5 bases). The CDR3 contains 13 residues. The germline V gene encodes CDR1 SGHRS and CDR2 YFSETQ. V was trimmed by 5 bases and J by 11 bases, leaving 19 bases between them.

Only a few counts were recorded for this clonotype. This chain connects TRBV3-1 to TRBJ2-7; perhaps D is TRBD1 or TRBD2 (5 bases each). The germline V gene encodes CDR1 LGHDT and CDR2 YNNKEL (reference sequence). The CDR3 is made up of 15 amino acids. V was trimmed by 4 bases and J by 1 base, leaving 14 bases between them. The CDR3 protein is CASSPGSEGSYEQYF. In DNA form, the CDR3 reads TGTGCCAGCAGCCCAGGGAGCGAGGGTTCCTACGAGCAGTACTTC.

The chain links TRBV27 to TRBJ2-1; maybe TRBD1 (6 bases). V was trimmed by 4 bases and J by 1 base, leaving 11 bases between them. The CDR3 covers 15 residues. CDR1 and CDR2 (germline): MNHEY, SMNVEV (reference sequence). The CDR3 reads CASSSRTVSYNEQFF. DNA of the CDR3: TGTGCCAGCAGTTCAAGGACAGTGTCCTACAATGAGCAGTTCTTC.

This clonotype came up many times. The genes are TRBV12-3 or TRBV12-4 and TRBJ2-3; D gene unclear. This CDR3 is built from 14 residues. The V gene lost 5 bases and the J gene lost 1 base, with 10 bases spanning the gap. The CDR3 DNA reads as TGTGCCAGCAGTCTGGAGACCCGCACAGATACGCAGTATTTT. It encodes CASSLETRTDTQYF.

This clonotype has at least ten counts. The V and J genes are TRBV12-3 or TRBV12-4 and TRBJ2-1; unclear D gene. Trimming took 3 bases from V and 8 from J, leaving 5 bases between them. The CDR3 runs 11 residues. For the CDR3, the DNA is TGTGCCAGCAGTTTTGATTATGAGCAGTTCTTC. It is translated as CASSFDYEQFF.

The rearrangement links TRBV10-3 to TRBJ1-1, with D unresolved. V lost 4 bases to trimming and J lost 2 bases, with 20 bases between them. The length of the CDR3 is 17 residues. Germline lookup yields CDR1 ENHRY and CDR2 SYGVKD. CDR3 in amino acids: CAISGLDPTAQNTEAFF. CDR3 coding DNA: TGTGCCATCAGTGGGTTGGATCCTACAGCCCAAAACACTGAAGCTTTCTTT.

This clonotype was counted between two and nine times. This rearrangement joins TRBV20-1 to TRBJ1-2; D is unclear. The CDR3 sequence is 16 residues long. The germline V gene has CDR1 DFQATT and CDR2 SNEGSKA (reference sequence). V lost 2 bases and J 0 bases, leaving 16 bases between the germline ends. The CDR3 nucleotides read TGCAGTGCTAGACCGAGGGCAGCCGTAACTAACTATGGCTACACCTTC. Translation gives CSARPRAAVTNYGYTF.